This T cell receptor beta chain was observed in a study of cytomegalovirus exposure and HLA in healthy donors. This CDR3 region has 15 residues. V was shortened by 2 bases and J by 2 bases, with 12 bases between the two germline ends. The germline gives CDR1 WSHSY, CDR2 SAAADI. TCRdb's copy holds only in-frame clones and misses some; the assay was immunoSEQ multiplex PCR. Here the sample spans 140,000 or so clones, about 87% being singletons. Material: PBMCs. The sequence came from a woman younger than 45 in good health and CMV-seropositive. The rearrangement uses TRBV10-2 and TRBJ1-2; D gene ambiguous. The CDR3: CASSEDSGGNYGYTF. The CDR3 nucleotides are TGCGCCAGCAGTGAGGACTCCGGCGGCAACTATGGCTACACCTTC.